Listed below are T cell receptor beta chains from one sample, sequenced in a study of T-cell reconstitution after alpha-beta-depleted transplantation in children. TCRdb reprocessed the PCR reads with MiXCR, giving one entry per CDR3 protein. The table lists approximately 650,000 distinct CDR3 sequences, around 13% of them singletons, with 0.79% in the top ten. The sequenced sample was PBMCs, obtained before TCRalphabeta/CD19-depleted stem cell transplant. The receptors were sampled from a girl aged 2 to 10 with congenital amegakaryocytic thrombocytopenia, due to receive a stem cell transplant. The CDR3 runs from the conserved cysteine through the conserved F or W. The D gene is left open where the match is weak. Only part of the rows carry a size: once, few, many, or a class if the clone is expanded.

length	D	J	V	size	CDR3	DNA
15	NA	TRBJ2-3	TRBV3-1	many	CASSQDMVSPDTQYF	TGTGCCAGCAGCCAAGATATGGTTTCCCCAGATACGCAGTATTTT
16	TRBD2	TRBJ2-1	TRBV5-1	NA	CACTQRLAGGVNEQFF	TGCGCCTGCACCCAGAGACTAGCGGGAGGTGTTAATGAGCAGTTCTTC
14	NA	TRBJ2-7	TRBV5-1	many	CASSMETTPYEQYF	TGCGCCAGCAGCATGGAAACAACCCCTTACGAGCAGTACTTC
17	TRBD2	TRBJ2-3	TRBV5-1	many	CASSRLGLADLTDTQYF	TGCGCCAGCAGCAGGCTCGGACTAGCGGATCTCACAGATACGCAGTATTTT
13	NA	TRBJ2-3	TRBV5-1	many	CASSFEGADTQYF	TGCGCCAGCAGCTTCGAAGGGGCAGATACGCAGTATTTT
13	TRBD1	TRBJ2-1	TRBV25-1	many	CASSGQGIDEQFF	TGTGCCAGCAGTGGACAGGGTATAGATGAGCAGTTCTTC
16	TRBD1	TRBJ2-5	TRBV28	NA	CASSLWGDRNKETQYF	TGTGCCAGCAGTTTATGGGGGGACAGGAATAAAGAGACCCAGTACTTC
17	NA	TRBJ2-3	TRBV4-1	NA	CASSQETRRSGGDTQYF	TGCGCCAGCAGCCAAGAGACGAGGAGAAGTGGAGGTGATACGCAGTATTTT
15	TRBD1	TRBJ2-1	TRBV2	NA	CASSPWTGRYNEQFF	TGTGCCAGCAGTCCTTGGACAGGCCGCTACAATGAGCAGTTCTTC
13	NA	TRBJ2-7	TRBV20-1	few	CSATGHGPYEQYF	TGCAGTGCTACCGGACATGGCCCCTACGAGCAGTACTTC
14	NA	TRBJ2-5	TRBV5-6	many	CASSLVGGSGTQYF	TGTGCCAGCAGCTTGGTAGGAGGGAGCGGGACCCAGTACTTC
15	TRBD2	TRBJ2-1	TRBV28	many	CASSSSLGLANEQFF	TGTGCCAGCAGTTCTTCCCTCGGACTAGCCAATGAGCAGTTCTTC
16	TRBD1	TRBJ1-2	TRBV29-1	NA	CSVASQDRGGVPGYTF	TGCAGCGTTGCAAGTCAGGACAGGGGGGGAGTCCCAGGCTACACCTTC
15	NA	TRBJ2-2	TRBV4-1	NA	CASSNGPPNTGELFF	TGCGCCAGCAGCAACGGTCCCCCCAACACCGGGGAGCTGTTTTTT
17	TRBD1	TRBJ2-2	TRBV20-1	NA	CSAKSRDRVANTGELFF	TGCAGTGCCAAATCCCGGGACAGGGTCGCGAACACCGGGGAGCTGTTTTTT
16	TRBD2	TRBJ2-1	TRBV6-2/TRBV6-3	many	CASSHRRLAEAHEQFF	TGTGCCAGCAGCCACCGAAGACTAGCGGAGGCCCATGAGCAGTTCTTC
14	NA	TRBJ2-5	TRBV20-1	NA	CSARDQWVQETQYF	TGCAGTGCTAGAGATCAATGGGTCCAAGAGACCCAGTACTTC
15	NA	TRBJ1-2	TRBV7-9	few	CASSNSGVADYGYTF	TGTGCCAGCAGCAATTCGGGGGTAGCGGACTATGGCTACACCTTC
16	TRBD2	TRBJ2-7	TRBV5-1	NA	CASSLSSAGATYEQYF	TGCGCCAGCAGCTTGAGCTCCGCGGGAGCCACCTACGAGCAGTACTTC
14	NA	TRBJ2-5	TRBV5-1	many	CASSLDFPPETQYF	TGCGCCAGCAGCTTGGATTTTCCCCCGGAGACCCAGTACTTC
13	NA	TRBJ2-1	TRBV20-1	many	CSAALGGLGEQFF	TGCAGTGCGGCACTTGGGGGTCTAGGTGAGCAGTTCTTC
13	TRBD2	TRBJ2-7	TRBV20-1	many	CSAGTGGKNEQYF	TGCAGTGCCGGTACGGGAGGCAAGAACGAGCAGTACTTC
14	NA	TRBJ2-1	TRBV7-6	NA	CASSLANRRGEQFF	TGTGCCAGCAGCTTAGCAAATAGAAGGGGAGAGCAGTTCTTC
20	TRBD2	TRBJ2-1	TRBV5-6	few	CASSHRSWTSGRRRYNEQFF	TGTGCCAGCAGCCATCGAAGTTGGACTAGCGGGAGGAGGAGGTACAATGAGCAGTTCTTC
17	TRBD2	TRBJ2-4	TRBV12-3/TRBV12-4	NA	CASSRGPSGVAKNIQYF	TGTGCCAGCAGTAGGGGACCAAGCGGGGTAGCCAAAAACATTCAGTACTTC
17	TRBD2	TRBJ2-7	TRBV12-3/TRBV12-4	many	CASSLKAGVLLTDEQYF	TGTGCCAGCAGTTTAAAGGCGGGGGTCCTCTTGACCGATGAGCAGTACTTC
13	NA	TRBJ1-5	TRBV6-5	many	CASSWTSYQPQHF	TGTGCCAGCAGCTGGACATCTTATCAGCCCCAGCATTTT
14	NA	TRBJ2-5	TRBV2	once	CASSEEGLQETQYF	TGTGCCAGCAGTGAAGAGGGATTACAAGAGACCCAGTACTTC
12	NA	TRBJ2-5	TRBV10-3	few	CAISDPQETQYF	TGTGCCATCAGTGACCCGCAGGAGACCCAGTACTTC
15	NA	TRBJ2-1	TRBV6-2/TRBV6-3	many	CASSYTGRERGMWFF	TGTGCCAGCAGTTACACAGGCAGGGAGAGGGGAATGTGGTTCTTC
15	TRBD1	TRBJ2-3	TRBV30	NA	CAGIQGQGYPDTQYF	TGTGCTGGGATTCAGGGACAGGGATACCCAGATACGCAGTATTTT
15	NA	TRBJ2-7	TRBV4-2	few	CASSPGLISSYEQYF	TGTGCCAGCAGCCCGGGGCTTATAAGCTCCTACGAGCAGTACTTC